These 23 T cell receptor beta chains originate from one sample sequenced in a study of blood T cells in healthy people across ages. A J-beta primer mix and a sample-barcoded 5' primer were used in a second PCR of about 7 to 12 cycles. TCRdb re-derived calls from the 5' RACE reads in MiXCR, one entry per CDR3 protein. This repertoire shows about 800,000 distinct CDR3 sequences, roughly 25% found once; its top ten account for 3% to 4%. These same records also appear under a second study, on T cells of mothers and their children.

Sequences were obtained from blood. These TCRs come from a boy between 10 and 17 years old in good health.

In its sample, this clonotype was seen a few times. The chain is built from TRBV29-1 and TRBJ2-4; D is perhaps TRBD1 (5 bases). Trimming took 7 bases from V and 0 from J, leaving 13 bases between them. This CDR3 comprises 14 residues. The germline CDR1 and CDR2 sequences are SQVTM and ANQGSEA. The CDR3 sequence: CSAETALAKNIQYF. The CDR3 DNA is TGCAGCGCGGAGACAGCCCTAGCCAAAAACATTCAGTACTTC.

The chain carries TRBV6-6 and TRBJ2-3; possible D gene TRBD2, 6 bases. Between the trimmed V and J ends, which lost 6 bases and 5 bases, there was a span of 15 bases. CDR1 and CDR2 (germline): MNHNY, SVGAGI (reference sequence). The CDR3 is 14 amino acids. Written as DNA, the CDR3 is TGTGCCAGCAGCTACATCGGGGACTTAGATACGCAGTATTTT. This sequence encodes CASSYIGDLDTQYF.

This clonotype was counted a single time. CDR3 residues: CSVEGGADTQYF. CDR3 DNA: TGCAGCGTTGAGGGGGGGGCAGATACGCAGTATTTT. The genes are TRBV29-1 and TRBJ2-3, with 7 bases fitting TRBD2. The CDR3 covers 12 residues. From germline, CDR1 is SQVTM and CDR2 ANQGSEA. V gave up 3 bases and J gave up 4 bases; unmatched junction bases: 1.

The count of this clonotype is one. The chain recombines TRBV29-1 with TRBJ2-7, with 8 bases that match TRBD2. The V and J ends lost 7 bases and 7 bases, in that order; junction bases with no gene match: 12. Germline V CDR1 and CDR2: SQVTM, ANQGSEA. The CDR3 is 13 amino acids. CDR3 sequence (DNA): TGCAGCGCCACCGGGACTAGTAGGTATGAGCAGTACTTC. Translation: CSATGTSRYEQYF.

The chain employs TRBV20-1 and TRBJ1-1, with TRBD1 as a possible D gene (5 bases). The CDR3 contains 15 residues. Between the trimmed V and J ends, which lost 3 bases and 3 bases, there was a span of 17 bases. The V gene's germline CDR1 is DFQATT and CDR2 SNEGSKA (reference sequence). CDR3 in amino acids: CSARSPRGFDTEAFF. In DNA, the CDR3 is TGCAGTGCTAGGAGCCCCCGGGGGTTTGACACTGAAGCTTTCTTT.

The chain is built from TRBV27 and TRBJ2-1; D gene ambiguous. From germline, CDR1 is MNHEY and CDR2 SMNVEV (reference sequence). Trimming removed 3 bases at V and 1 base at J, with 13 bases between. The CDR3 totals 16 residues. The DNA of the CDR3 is TGTGCCAGCAGTTTTTATCCGGGCAGATCCTACAATGAGCAGTTCTTC. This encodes CASSFYPGRSYNEQFF.

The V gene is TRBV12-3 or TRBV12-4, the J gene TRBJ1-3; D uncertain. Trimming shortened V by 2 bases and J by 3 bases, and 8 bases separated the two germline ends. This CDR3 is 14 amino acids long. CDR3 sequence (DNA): TGTGCCAGCAGTTTAACGGGATTTGGAAACACCATATATTTT. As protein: CASSLTGFGNTIYF.

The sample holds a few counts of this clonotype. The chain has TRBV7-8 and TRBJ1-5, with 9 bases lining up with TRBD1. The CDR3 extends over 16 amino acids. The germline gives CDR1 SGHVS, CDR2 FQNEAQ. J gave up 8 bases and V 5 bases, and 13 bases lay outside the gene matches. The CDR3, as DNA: TGTGCCAGCAGCATACACACAGGGGGCTTTTATGAGCCCCAGCATTTT. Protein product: CASSIHTGGFYEPQHF.

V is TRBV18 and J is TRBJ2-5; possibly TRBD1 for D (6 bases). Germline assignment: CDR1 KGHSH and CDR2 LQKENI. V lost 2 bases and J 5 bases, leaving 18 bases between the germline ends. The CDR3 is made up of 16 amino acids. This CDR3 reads CASSPLDLDRTETQYF. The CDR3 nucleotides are TGTGCCAGCTCACCATTGGATCTAGACAGGACGGAGACCCAGTACTTC.

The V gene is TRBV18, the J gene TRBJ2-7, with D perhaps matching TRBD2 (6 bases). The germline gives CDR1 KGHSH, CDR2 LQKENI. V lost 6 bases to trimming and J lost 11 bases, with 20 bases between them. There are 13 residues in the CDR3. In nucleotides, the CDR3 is TGTGCCAGCTCGTCCTACCCCCGGGGGTCCGAGTACTTC. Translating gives CASSSYPRGSEYF.

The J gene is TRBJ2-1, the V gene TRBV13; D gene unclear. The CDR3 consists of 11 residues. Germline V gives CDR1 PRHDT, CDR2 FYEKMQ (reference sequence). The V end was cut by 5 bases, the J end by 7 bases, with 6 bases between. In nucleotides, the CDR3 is TGTGCCAGCAGCCGGCGGAATGAGCAGTTCTTC. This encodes CASSRRNEQFF. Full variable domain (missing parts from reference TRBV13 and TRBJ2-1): AAGVIQSPRHLIKEKRETATLKCYPIPRHDTVYWYQQGPGQDPQFLISFYEKMQSDKGSIPDRFSAQQFSDYHSELNMSSLELGDSALYFCASSRRNEQFFGPGTRLTVL.

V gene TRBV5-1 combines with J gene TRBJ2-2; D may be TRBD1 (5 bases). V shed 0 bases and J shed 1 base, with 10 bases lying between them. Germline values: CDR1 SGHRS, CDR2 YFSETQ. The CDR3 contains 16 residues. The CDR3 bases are TGCGCCAGCAGCTTGGCCAGGGCGTGGAACACCGGGGAGCTGTTTTTT. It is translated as CASSLARAWNTGELFF.

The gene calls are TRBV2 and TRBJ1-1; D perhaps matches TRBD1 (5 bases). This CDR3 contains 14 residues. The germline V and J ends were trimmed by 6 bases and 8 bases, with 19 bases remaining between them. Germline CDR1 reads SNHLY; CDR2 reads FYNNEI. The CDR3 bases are TGTGCCAGCAGCGACGACAAGGGACGTCAGGAAGCTTTCTTT. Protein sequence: CASSDDKGRQEAFF. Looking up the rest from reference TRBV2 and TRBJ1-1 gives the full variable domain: EPEVTQTPSHQVTQMGQEVILRCVPISNHLYFYWYRQILGQKVEFLVSFYNNEISEKSEIFDDQFSVERPDGSNFTLKIRSTKLEDSAMYFCASSDDKGRQEAFFGQGTRLTVV.

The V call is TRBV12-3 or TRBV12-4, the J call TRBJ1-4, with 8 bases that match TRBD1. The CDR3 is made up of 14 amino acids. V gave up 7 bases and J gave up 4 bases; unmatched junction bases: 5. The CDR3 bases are TGTGCCAGCACCTCCGGACAGGGTAATGAAAAACTGTTTTTT. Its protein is CASTSGQGNEKLFF.

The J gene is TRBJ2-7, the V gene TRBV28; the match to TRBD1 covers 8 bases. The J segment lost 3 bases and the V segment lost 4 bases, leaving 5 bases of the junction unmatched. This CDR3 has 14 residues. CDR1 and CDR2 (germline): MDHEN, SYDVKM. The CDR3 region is CASSSGQVRYEQYF. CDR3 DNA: TGTGCCAGCAGTTCGGGACAGGTTCGCTACGAGCAGTACTTC.

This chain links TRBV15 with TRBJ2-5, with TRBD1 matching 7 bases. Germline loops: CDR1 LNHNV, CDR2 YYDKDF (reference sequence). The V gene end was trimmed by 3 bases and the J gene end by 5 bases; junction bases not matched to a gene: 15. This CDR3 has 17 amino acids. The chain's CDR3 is CATSSPDRAQSPETQYF. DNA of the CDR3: TGTGCCACCAGCAGCCCCGACAGGGCCCAGTCCCCGGAGACCCAGTACTTC.

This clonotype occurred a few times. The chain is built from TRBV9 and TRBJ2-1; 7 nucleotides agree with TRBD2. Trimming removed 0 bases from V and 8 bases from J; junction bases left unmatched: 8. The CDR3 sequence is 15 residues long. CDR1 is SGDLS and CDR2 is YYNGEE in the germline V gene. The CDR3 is CASSVGGGSGYEQFF. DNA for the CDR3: TGTGCCAGCAGCGTAGGAGGCGGGAGTGGCTATGAGCAGTTCTTC.

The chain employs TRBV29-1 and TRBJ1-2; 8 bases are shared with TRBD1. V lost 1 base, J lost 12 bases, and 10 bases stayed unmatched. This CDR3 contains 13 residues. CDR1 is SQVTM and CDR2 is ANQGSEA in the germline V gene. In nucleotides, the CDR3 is TGCAGCGTTGAAGCCAGGGGGCGAGATCGCCACACCTTC. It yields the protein CSVEARGRDRHTF. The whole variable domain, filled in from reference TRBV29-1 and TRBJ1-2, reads SAVISQKPSRDICQRGTSLTIQCQVDSQVTMMFWYRQQPGQSLTLIATANQGSEATYESGFVIDKFPISRPNLTFSTLTVSNMSPEDSSIYLCSVEARGRDRHTFGSGTRLTVV.

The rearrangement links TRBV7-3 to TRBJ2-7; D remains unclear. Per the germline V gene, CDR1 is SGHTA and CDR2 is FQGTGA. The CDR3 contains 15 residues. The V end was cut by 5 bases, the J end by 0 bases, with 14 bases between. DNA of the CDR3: TGTGCCAGCAGCCCGAGCCCTGGGCCCTCCTACGAGCAGTACTTC. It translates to CASSPSPGPSYEQYF. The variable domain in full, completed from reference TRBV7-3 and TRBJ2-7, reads GAGVSQTPSNKVTEKGKYVELRCDPISGHTALYWYRQSLGQGPEFLIYFQGTGAADDSGLPNDRFFAVRPEGSVSTLKIQRTERGDSAVYLCASSPSPGPSYEQYFGPGTRLTVT.

Written as DNA, the CDR3 is TGCGCCAGCAGCTTGGAGGACCTCCGCGAGACCCAGTACTTC. It specifies CASSLEDLRETQYF. The V and J genes are TRBV5-1 and TRBJ2-5; D gene unclear. CDR1 is SGHRS, CDR2 YFSETQ, per germline. V was clipped by 0 bases and J by 5 bases, with 11 bases between them. This CDR3 has 14 amino acids. The entire variable domain, with the rest obtained from reference TRBV5-1 and TRBJ2-5, is as follows: KAGVTQTPRYLIKTRGQQVTLSCSPISGHRSVSWYQQTPGQGLQFLFEYFSETQRNKGNFPGRFSGRQFSNSRSEMNVSTLELGDSALYLCASSLEDLRETQYFGPGTRLLVL.

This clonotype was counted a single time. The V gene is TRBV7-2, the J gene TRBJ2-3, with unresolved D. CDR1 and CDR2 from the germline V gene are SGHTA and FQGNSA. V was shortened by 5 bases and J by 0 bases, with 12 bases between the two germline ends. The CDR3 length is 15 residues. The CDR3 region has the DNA TGTGCCAGCAGCAGCCGACCCTGGAGCACAGATACGCAGTATTTT. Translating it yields CASSSRPWSTDTQYF.

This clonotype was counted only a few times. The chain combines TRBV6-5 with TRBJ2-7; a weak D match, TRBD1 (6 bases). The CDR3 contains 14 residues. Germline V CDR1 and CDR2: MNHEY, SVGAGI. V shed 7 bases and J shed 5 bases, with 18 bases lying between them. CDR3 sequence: CASKIQGKRDEQYF. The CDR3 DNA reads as TGTGCCAGCAAAATACAGGGAAAAAGGGACGAGCAGTACTTC.

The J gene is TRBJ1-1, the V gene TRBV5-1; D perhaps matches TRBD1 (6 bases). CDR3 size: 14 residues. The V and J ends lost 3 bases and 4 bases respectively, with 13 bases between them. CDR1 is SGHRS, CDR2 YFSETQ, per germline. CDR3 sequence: CASSWNREGTEAFF. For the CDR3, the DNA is TGCGCCAGCAGCTGGAACAGGGAAGGCACTGAAGCTTTCTTT.